This T cell receptor beta chain stems from a study of response to subunit inactivated influenza vaccine. MiXCR was run by TCRdb on the RT-PCR reads, yielding one entry per CDR3 protein. The sample lists about 530,000 distinct CDR3 sequences, about 11% seen once, with 10% to 13% in the top ten. With regard to this clonotype: Antigen specificity is unknown.

V dropped 0 bases and J dropped 6 bases, with 12 bases sitting between them. Per the germline V gene, CDR1 is SGHTA and CDR2 is FQGNSA. This CDR3 has 14 residues. Whole-study findings and limits: New T cells are recruited in small numbers by each seasonal influenza vaccination, according to the authors' suggestion.

The specimen comprised PBMCs from blood, sampled on the day of vaccination. This clonotype was sampled from a man aged 50-60 years who received an inactivated influenza vaccine. The chain uses TRBV7-2 and TRBJ2-7, with TRBD2 as a possible D gene (6 bases). CDR3 loop: CASSLASGTREQYF. In DNA form, the CDR3 reads TGTGCCAGCAGCTTAGCCTCCGGGACTCGCGAGCAGTACTTC.